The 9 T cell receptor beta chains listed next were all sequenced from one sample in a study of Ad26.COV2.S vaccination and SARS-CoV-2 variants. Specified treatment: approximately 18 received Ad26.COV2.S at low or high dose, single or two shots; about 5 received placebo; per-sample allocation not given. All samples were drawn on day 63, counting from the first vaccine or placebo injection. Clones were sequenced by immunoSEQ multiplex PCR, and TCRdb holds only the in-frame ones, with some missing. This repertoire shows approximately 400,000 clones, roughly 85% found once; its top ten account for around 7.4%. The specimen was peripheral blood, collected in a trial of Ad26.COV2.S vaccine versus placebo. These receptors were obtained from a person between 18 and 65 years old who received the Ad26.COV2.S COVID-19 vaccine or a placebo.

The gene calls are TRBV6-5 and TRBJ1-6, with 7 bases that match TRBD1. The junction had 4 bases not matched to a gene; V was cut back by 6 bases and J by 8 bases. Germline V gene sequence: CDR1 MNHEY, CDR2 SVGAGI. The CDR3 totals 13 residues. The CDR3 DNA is TGTGCCAGCAGGGACAGGCTGGATTCACCCCTCCACTTT. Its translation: CASRDRLDSPLHF.

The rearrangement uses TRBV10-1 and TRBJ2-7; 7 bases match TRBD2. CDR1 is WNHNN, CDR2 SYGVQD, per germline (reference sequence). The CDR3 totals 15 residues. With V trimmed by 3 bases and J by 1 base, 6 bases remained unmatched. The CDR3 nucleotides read TGCGCCAGCAGTGACCCCGGGGGGTCATCCTACGAGCAGTACTTC. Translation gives CASSDPGGSSYEQYF.

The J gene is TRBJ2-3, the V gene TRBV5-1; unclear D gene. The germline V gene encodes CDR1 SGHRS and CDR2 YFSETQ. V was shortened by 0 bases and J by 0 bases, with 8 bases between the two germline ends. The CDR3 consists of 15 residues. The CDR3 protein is CASSLAGTSTDTQYF. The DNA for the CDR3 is TGCGCCAGCAGCTTGGCGGGCACTAGCACAGATACGCAGTATTTT. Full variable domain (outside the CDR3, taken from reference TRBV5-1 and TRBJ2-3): KAGVTQTPRYLIKTRGQQVTLSCSPISGHRSVSWYQQTPGQGLQFLFEYFSETQRNKGNFPGRFSGRQFSNSRSEMNVSTLELGDSALYLCASSLAGTSTDTQYFGPGTRLTVL.

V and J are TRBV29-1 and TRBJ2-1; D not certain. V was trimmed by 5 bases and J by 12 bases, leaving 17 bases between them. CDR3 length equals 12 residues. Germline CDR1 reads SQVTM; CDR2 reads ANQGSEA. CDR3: CSVSPPPWRQFF. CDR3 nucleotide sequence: TGCAGCGTTAGCCCGCCTCCTTGGAGGCAGTTCTTC.

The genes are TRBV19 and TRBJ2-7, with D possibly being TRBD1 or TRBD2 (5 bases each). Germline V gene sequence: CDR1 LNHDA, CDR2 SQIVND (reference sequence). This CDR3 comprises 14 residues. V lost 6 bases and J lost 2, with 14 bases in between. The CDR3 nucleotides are TGTGCCAGTAGCCTAGGGACGACAGCCTACGAGCAGTACTTC. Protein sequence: CASSLGTTAYEQYF.

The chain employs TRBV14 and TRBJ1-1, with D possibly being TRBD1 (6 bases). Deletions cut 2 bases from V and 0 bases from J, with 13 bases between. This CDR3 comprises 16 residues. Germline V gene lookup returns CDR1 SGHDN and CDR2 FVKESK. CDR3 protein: CASSQLTGAMNTEAFF. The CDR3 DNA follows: TGTGCCAGCAGCCAACTGACAGGTGCTATGAACACTGAAGCTTTCTTT. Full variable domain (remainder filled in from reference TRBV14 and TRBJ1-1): EAGVTQFPSHSVIEKGQTVTLRCDPISGHDNLYWYRRVMGKEIKFLLHFVKESKQDESGMPNNRFLAERTGGTYSTLKVQPAELEDSGVYFCASSQLTGAMNTEAFFGQGTRLTVV.

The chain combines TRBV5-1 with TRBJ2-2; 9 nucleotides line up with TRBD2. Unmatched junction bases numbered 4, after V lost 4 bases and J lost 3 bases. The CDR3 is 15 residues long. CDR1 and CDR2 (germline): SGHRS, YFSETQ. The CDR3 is CASSPLAGDTGELFF. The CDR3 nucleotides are TGCGCCAGCAGCCCACTAGCGGGCGACACCGGGGAGCTGTTTTTT.

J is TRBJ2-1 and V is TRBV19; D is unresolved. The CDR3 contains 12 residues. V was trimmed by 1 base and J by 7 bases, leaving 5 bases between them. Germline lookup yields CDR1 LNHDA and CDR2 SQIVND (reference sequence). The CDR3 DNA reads TGTGCCAGTAGTATAGGGGTGAATGAGCAGTTCTTC. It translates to CASSIGVNEQFF.

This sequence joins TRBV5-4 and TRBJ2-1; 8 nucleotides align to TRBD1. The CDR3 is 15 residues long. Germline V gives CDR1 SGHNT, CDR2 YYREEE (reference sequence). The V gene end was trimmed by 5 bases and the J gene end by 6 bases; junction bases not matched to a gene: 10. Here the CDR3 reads CASRWGQDPSNEQFF. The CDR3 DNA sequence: TGTGCCAGCAGATGGGGACAGGACCCCAGCAATGAGCAGTTCTTC.